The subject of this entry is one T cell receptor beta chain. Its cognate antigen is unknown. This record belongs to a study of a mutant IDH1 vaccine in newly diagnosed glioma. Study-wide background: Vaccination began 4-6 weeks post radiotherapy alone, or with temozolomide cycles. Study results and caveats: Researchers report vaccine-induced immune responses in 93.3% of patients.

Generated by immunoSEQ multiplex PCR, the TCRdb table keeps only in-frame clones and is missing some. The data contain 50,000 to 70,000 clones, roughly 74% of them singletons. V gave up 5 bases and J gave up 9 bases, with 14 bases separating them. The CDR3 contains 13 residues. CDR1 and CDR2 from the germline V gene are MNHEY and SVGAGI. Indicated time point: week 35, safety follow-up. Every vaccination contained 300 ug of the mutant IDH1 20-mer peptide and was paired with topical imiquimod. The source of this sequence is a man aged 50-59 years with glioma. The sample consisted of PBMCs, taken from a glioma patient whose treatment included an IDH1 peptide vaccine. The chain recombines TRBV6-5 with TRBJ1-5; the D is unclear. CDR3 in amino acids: CASSGWSGGPQHF. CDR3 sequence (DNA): TGTGCCAGCAGTGGTTGGTCGGGTGGGCCCCAGCATTTT.